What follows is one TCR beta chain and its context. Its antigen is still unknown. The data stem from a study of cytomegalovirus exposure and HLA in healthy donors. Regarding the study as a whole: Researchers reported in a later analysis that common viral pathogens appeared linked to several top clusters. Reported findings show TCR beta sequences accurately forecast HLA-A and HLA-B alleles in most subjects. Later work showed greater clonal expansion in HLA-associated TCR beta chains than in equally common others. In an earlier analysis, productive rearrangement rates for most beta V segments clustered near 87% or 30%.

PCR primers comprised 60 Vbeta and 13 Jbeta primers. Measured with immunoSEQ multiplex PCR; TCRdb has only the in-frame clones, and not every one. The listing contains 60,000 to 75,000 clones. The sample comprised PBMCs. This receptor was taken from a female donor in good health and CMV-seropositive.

The CDR3 coding sequence is TGCGCCAGCAGCCTAGGACAGTCTCCCCTGACCCTCTCTGGGGCCAACGTCCTGACTTTC. This sequence encodes CASSLGQSPLTLSGANVLTF. The rearrangement uses TRBV4-1 and TRBJ2-6; TRBD1 is a possible D gene (6 bases). From germline, CDR1 is MGHRA and CDR2 YSYEKL. Deletions cut 4 bases from V and 0 bases from J, with 22 bases between. CDR3 length equals 20 residues.